This T cell receptor (beta chain) was recorded in a study of CD8+CD57+ T cells in acquired aplastic anemia. Whole-study context: Average DNA yield from sorted CD4+ and CD8+ cells was around 3 ug.

Regarding this clonotype: The antigen remains unidentified.

CDR3 length: 15 amino acids. With 9 bases clipped from V and 4 bases from J, the junction kept 13 bases outside the gene matches. Germline assignment: CDR1 LNHDA and CDR2 SQIVND (reference sequence). Genomic DNA, serving as template, underwent TCR beta VDJ and CDR3 profiling. One entry per CDR3 protein results from TCRdb running MiXCR on the reads. The sample contains 400,000 to 600,000 distinct CDR3 sequences, roughly a third of which appear only once. For sequencing, patients were chosen who had shown expansion of CD8+CD57+ cells by flow cytometry. There were no patients without severe acquired aplastic anemia. Overall study findings and caveats: Patients and controls were found to share roughly 31 CD8+ CDR3 sequences.

The source of this sequence is a human donor with aplastic anemia. The material sequenced was sorted CD4+, CD8+, or CD8+CD57+ T cells (not recorded which) from PBMCs. The chain joins TRBV19 to TRBJ2-5, with TRBD2 matching 8 bases. CDR3 DNA sequence: TGTGCCAGCAGCTTGTTAGCGGGGCGTCGAGAGACCCAGTACTTC. Its translation is CASSLLAGRRETQYF.